This T cell receptor beta chain was obtained from a study of type 1 regulatory T cells. TCRdb fed the reads into MiXCR, producing one record per CDR3 protein. The top ten hold roughly 13% of the sample, which has tens of thousands of distinct CDR3 sequences, just under 75% seen once. Details on this clonotype: Its antigen is still unknown.

CDR3 size: 14 residues. V dropped 7 bases and J dropped 8; count of bases not matched to a gene: 12. CDR1 is DFQATT, CDR2 SNEGSKA, per germline (reference sequence). The chain recombines TRBV20-1 with TRBJ2-3; 10 bases line up with TRBD2. This clonotype originated in a human donor in good health. The sample consisted of cultured T cells, either the whole culture or a sorted T cell fraction (not recorded which). Subset here: Tr1-enriched cell product generated in vitro against host alloantigens. The CDR3 here is CSVLLAGRPGTQYF. The CDR3 DNA is TGCAGTGTTTTACTAGCGGGGCGGCCAGGTACGCAGTATTTT.